Presented here are 5 T cell receptor beta chains from one specimen sequenced in a study of cytomegalovirus exposure and HLA in healthy donors. The PCR had 60 Vbeta and 13 Jbeta primers. Clones were read by immunoSEQ multiplex PCR, and TCRdb kept only the in-frame ones, dropping some. The top ten hold 2.8% of the sample, which has over 150,000 clones, roughly two thirds seen once. Sequencing input: PBMCs. The receptor source for this set is a woman aged 40 to 49 in good health and CMV-seropositive.

The CDR3 coding sequence is TGTGCCAGCAGCGTAGAAACGGGAGGCGAGGGCAAAAACATTCAGTACTTC. This encodes CASSVETGGEGKNIQYF. The chain couples TRBV9 to TRBJ2-4; TRBD2 aligns across 7 bases. CDR1 is SGDLS, CDR2 YYNGEE, per germline. J was trimmed by 3 bases and V by 0 bases; bases with no gene match: 9. This CDR3 has 17 amino acids.

This chain uses TRBV5-4 with TRBJ2-7; D is uncertain. This CDR3 has 11 residues. The V gene lost 2 bases and the J gene lost 7 bases, with 7 bases spanning the gap. Germline CDR1 is SGHNT and CDR2 is YYREEE (reference sequence). CDR3 sequence (DNA): TGTGCCAGCAGCTTTTCAGGAGAGCAGTACTTC. Protein sequence: CASSFSGEQYF.

V usage is TRBV19 and J usage is TRBJ2-3, with 7 nucleotides matching TRBD2. Germline V gene data show CDR1 as LNHDA and CDR2 as SQIVND (reference sequence). V lost 8 bases to trimming and J lost 4 bases; unmatched junction nucleotides: 18. This CDR3 contains 17 residues. The CDR3 here is CASQQRDGSKGPDTQYF. DNA for the CDR3: TGTGCCAGTCAACAGCGGGATGGATCAAAGGGTCCAGATACGCAGTATTTT.

The chain is built from TRBV29-1 and TRBJ2-3; possible D gene TRBD2, 6 bases. The germline CDR1 and CDR2 sequences are SQVTM and ANQGSEA. Trimming removed 5 bases from V and 5 bases from J, with 20 bases in between. The CDR3 length is 15 residues. The CDR3 loop reads CSVTVGGSLGDTQYF. Written as DNA, the CDR3 is TGCAGCGTTACTGTTGGGGGGTCCCTCGGAGATACGCAGTATTTT.

The V and J genes are TRBV6-5 and TRBJ2-7, with TRBD2 matching over 9 bases. The germline V gene has CDR1 MNHEY and CDR2 SVGAGI. The CDR3 runs to 14 residues. J gave up 5 bases and V 2 bases, and 4 bases lay outside the gene matches. The CDR3 reads CASSYAGGGDEQYF. CDR3 coding DNA: TGTGCCAGCAGTTACGCGGGGGGGGGCGACGAGCAGTACTTC.